Listed below are T cell receptor beta chains from one sample, sequenced in a study of cytomegalovirus exposure and HLA in healthy donors. Data came from immunoSEQ multiplex PCR; TCRdb stores just in-frame clones and leaves some out. The sample holds approximately 190,000 clones, approximately 82% seen once. Sequencing was performed on PBMCs. These receptors all stem from a woman aged 18-35 years in good health and CMV-seronegative. Both conserved end residues are part of each CDR3. A D gene is named only where the DNA matches it firmly. Clone size is not always given. Where it is, it says once, few, many or a class for expanded clones.

cdr3_nt: TGTGCCAGCAGCCGGACACGTAGCTCTGGAAACACCATATATTTT
cdr3_aa: CASSRTRSSGNTIYF
d_call: .
clone_size: few
v_call: TRBV6-5
j_call: TRBJ1-3

cdr3_nt: TGTGCCAGCAGCTACACAGGGATGGTGGCTGAAGCTTTCTTT
cdr3_aa: CASSYTGMVAEAFF
d_call: .
clone_size: .
v_call: TRBV5-6
j_call: TRBJ1-1

cdr3_nt: TGTGCCAGCAGGCTCGGACAGGGGAATAATTCACCCCTCCACTTT
cdr3_aa: CASRLGQGNNSPLHF
d_call: TRBD1
clone_size: .
v_call: TRBV28
j_call: TRBJ1-6

cdr3_nt: TGTGCCAGCACGGGACAGGGGGCGTCTTTTGATGAGCAGTACTTC
cdr3_aa: CASTGQGASFDEQYF
d_call: TRBD1
clone_size: .
v_call: TRBV14
j_call: TRBJ2-7

cdr3_nt: TGTGCCAGCAGCCACAGGGGCACTGAAGCTTTCTTT
cdr3_aa: CASSHRGTEAFF
d_call: TRBD1
clone_size: .
v_call: TRBV6-5
j_call: TRBJ1-1

cdr3_nt: TGTGCCAGCAGCTTGGCCGGGACTAGCGGGATTAGCCAGACGGGGCAGTACTTC
cdr3_aa: CASSLAGTSGISQTGQYF
d_call: TRBD2
clone_size: .
v_call: TRBV5-4
j_call: TRBJ2-7

cdr3_nt: TGCGCCAGCAGCCAAGCCCAGGGTAAAATTGAAGCTTTCTTT
cdr3_aa: CASSQAQGKIEAFF
d_call: .
clone_size: few
v_call: TRBV4-1
j_call: TRBJ1-1

cdr3_nt: TGTGCCAGCCGTCGCGGCTCCTACGAGCAGTACTTC
cdr3_aa: CASRRGSYEQYF
d_call: .
clone_size: .
v_call: TRBV28
j_call: TRBJ2-7

cdr3_nt: TGTGCCAGCAGTGAATGGACGACAGGGCACACTGAAGCTTTCTTT
cdr3_aa: CASSEWTTGHTEAFF
d_call: TRBD1
clone_size: .
v_call: TRBV25-1
j_call: TRBJ1-1

cdr3_nt: TGTGCCACCAGCAGGAACGGGAAGAGCACAGATACGCAGTATTTT
cdr3_aa: CATSRNGKSTDTQYF
d_call: .
clone_size: .
v_call: TRBV15
j_call: TRBJ2-3

cdr3_nt: TGCAGCGCCCAGGGACAGGGATTCTCCCAAGAGACCCAGTACTTC
cdr3_aa: CSAQGQGFSQETQYF
d_call: TRBD1
clone_size: .
v_call: TRBV29-1
j_call: TRBJ2-5

cdr3_nt: TGCGCCAGCAGTGTGGTTAGTCCCCGGTGGACCGGGGAGCTGTTTTTT
cdr3_aa: CASSVVSPRWTGELFF
d_call: .
clone_size: .
v_call: TRBV10-2
j_call: TRBJ2-2

cdr3_nt: TGTGCCAGCAGTTGGCCCGCGGGACGGACTAACTACGAGCAGTACTTC
cdr3_aa: CASSWPAGRTNYEQYF
d_call: .
clone_size: .
v_call: TRBV28
j_call: TRBJ2-7

cdr3_nt: TGTGCCAGCAGTCTGTGGGGCTCTGAAGCTTTCTTT
cdr3_aa: CASSLWGSEAFF
d_call: .
clone_size: .
v_call: TRBV6-1
j_call: TRBJ1-1

cdr3_nt: TGCGCCAGCAGCCAAGAAGTGGTCGGGTTCTCTGGGGCCAACGTCCTGACTTTC
cdr3_aa: CASSQEVVGFSGANVLTF
d_call: .
clone_size: few
v_call: TRBV4-1
j_call: TRBJ2-6

cdr3_nt: TGTGCCAGCAGTGAACCCCCTGGACACCGTTTAGGCGAGCAGTACTTC
cdr3_aa: CASSEPPGHRLGEQYF
d_call: .
clone_size: .
v_call: TRBV6-1
j_call: TRBJ2-7

cdr3_nt: TGCGCCAGCAGAGTGGCAGGGGCAGGTAGTGGCTACACCTTC
cdr3_aa: CASRVAGAGSGYTF
d_call: .
clone_size: .
v_call: TRBV4-3
j_call: TRBJ1-2

cdr3_nt: TGTGCCAGCAGCTCCCGTTCGGGTCTAAGCCGCGAGCAGTTCTTC
cdr3_aa: CASSSRSGLSREQFF
d_call: .
clone_size: few
v_call: TRBV5-6
j_call: TRBJ2-1

cdr3_nt: TGTGCCAGCAGTTCTGGACAGGCGGCTAATGAAAAACTGTTTTTT
cdr3_aa: CASSSGQAANEKLFF
d_call: TRBD1
clone_size: .
v_call: TRBV27
j_call: TRBJ1-4

cdr3_nt: TGTGCCAGCAGCTTGGGGGTGGTCGAGCGGGAGCAGTTCTTC
cdr3_aa: CASSLGVVEREQFF
d_call: .
clone_size: .
v_call: TRBV5-6
j_call: TRBJ2-1

cdr3_nt: TGTGCCATCAGTGAGTCCCCAAGACAGGGGGATACGCAGTATTTT
cdr3_aa: CAISESPRQGDTQYF
d_call: TRBD1
clone_size: .
v_call: TRBV10-3
j_call: TRBJ2-3

cdr3_nt: TGTGCCAGCAGTTACCGGGGGATAGGAAACACCATATATTTT
cdr3_aa: CASSYRGIGNTIYF
d_call: .
clone_size: .
v_call: TRBV6-5
j_call: TRBJ1-3

cdr3_nt: TGTGCCAGCAGCGATCGACAGGGGGGGTACGAGCAGTACTTC
cdr3_aa: CASSDRQGGYEQYF
d_call: TRBD1
clone_size: .
v_call: TRBV2
j_call: TRBJ2-7

cdr3_nt: TGCGCCAGCAGTCAATGGGGGACAGGGGTCTCTGGGGCCAACGTCCTGACTTTC
cdr3_aa: CASSQWGTGVSGANVLTF
d_call: TRBD1
clone_size: .
v_call: TRBV23-1
j_call: TRBJ2-6

cdr3_nt: TGCGCCAGCAGCCAAGACCGGAGGGGACAGTCGGGGGGCTACACCTTC
cdr3_aa: CASSQDRRGQSGGYTF
d_call: TRBD1
clone_size: .
v_call: TRBV4-1
j_call: TRBJ1-2

cdr3_nt: TGTGCCAGCAGTTACTCGAGGGAGGGAGAAGCTTTCTTT
cdr3_aa: CASSYSREGEAFF
d_call: .
clone_size: .
v_call: TRBV6-5
j_call: TRBJ1-1

cdr3_nt: TGTGCCAGCAGCCGACGGGTTCCCCATACGCAGTATTTT
cdr3_aa: CASSRRVPHTQYF
d_call: .
clone_size: .
v_call: TRBV14
j_call: TRBJ2-3

cdr3_nt: TGTGCCAGCAGCCCTAGCGGGAGCTCCTACAATGAGCAGTTCTTC
cdr3_aa: CASSPSGSSYNEQFF
d_call: TRBD2
clone_size: .
v_call: TRBV7-9
j_call: TRBJ2-1

cdr3_nt: TGTGCCAGCAGCTTCGGAGGTCGGCCTAACTATGGCTACACCTTC
cdr3_aa: CASSFGGRPNYGYTF
d_call: .
clone_size: .
v_call: TRBV5-6
j_call: TRBJ1-2

cdr3_nt: TGTGCCAGCAGTCCTGACGCAGGCCAAGAGACCCAGTACTTC
cdr3_aa: CASSPDAGQETQYF
d_call: .
clone_size: .
v_call: TRBV6-6
j_call: TRBJ2-5

cdr3_nt: TGTGCCAGCAGTCTTGACAGGGCCCGCCAAGAGACCCAGTACTTC
cdr3_aa: CASSLDRARQETQYF
d_call: TRBD1
clone_size: .
v_call: TRBV28
j_call: TRBJ2-5

cdr3_nt: TGCGCCAGCAGCTGGTCAGGGGGCGCCCCGGACACCGGGGAGCTGTTTTTT
cdr3_aa: CASSWSGGAPDTGELFF
d_call: TRBD1
clone_size: .
v_call: TRBV4-1
j_call: TRBJ2-2

cdr3_nt: TGTGCCAGCAGTTTAGCGGGGAACACTGAAGCTTTCTTT
cdr3_aa: CASSLAGNTEAFF
d_call: .
clone_size: .
v_call: TRBV27
j_call: TRBJ1-1

cdr3_nt: TGCGCCAGCAGCCAAGGGCTAGCGGAGACATACAATGAGCAGTTCTTC
cdr3_aa: CASSQGLAETYNEQFF
d_call: TRBD2
clone_size: .
v_call: TRBV4-3
j_call: TRBJ2-1

cdr3_nt: TGTGCCAGCAGCTTAGAACCGTCTAGCGGACGATCCAAAAACATTCAGTACTTC
cdr3_aa: CASSLEPSSGRSKNIQYF
d_call: TRBD2
clone_size: .
v_call: TRBV11-2
j_call: TRBJ2-4

cdr3_nt: TGTGCCTGGAGTGCGGGACTGCTCAACTACGAGCAGTACTTC
cdr3_aa: CAWSAGLLNYEQYF
d_call: .
clone_size: .
v_call: TRBV30
j_call: TRBJ2-7

cdr3_nt: TGTGCCAGCAGCCTCGCCGAGCCGTACAATGAGCAGTTCTTC
cdr3_aa: CASSLAEPYNEQFF
d_call: .
clone_size: .
v_call: TRBV6-5
j_call: TRBJ2-1

cdr3_nt: TGTGCCAGCACTAGCGGTCTAAATGAGCAGTTCTTC
cdr3_aa: CASTSGLNEQFF
d_call: TRBD2
clone_size: .
v_call: TRBV9
j_call: TRBJ2-1

cdr3_nt: TGCGCCAGCAGTGGTTGGACTAGCGGGACGGGGGAGACCCAGTACTTC
cdr3_aa: CASSGWTSGTGETQYF
d_call: TRBD2
clone_size: .
v_call: TRBV10-2
j_call: TRBJ2-5

cdr3_nt: TGTGCCAGCAGCTTAGATGGGGGGCAGCCCCAGCATTTT
cdr3_aa: CASSLDGGQPQHF
d_call: .
clone_size: .
v_call: TRBV7-2
j_call: TRBJ1-5

cdr3_nt: TGTGCCAGCAGAACATTCGGGACAGCAGGTTTGGATGAGCAGTTCTTC
cdr3_aa: CASRTFGTAGLDEQFF
d_call: TRBD1
clone_size: .
v_call: TRBV5-5
j_call: TRBJ2-1

cdr3_nt: TGCGCCAGCAGCTTGGAGCCGGGGGAGCAGTTCTTC
cdr3_aa: CASSLEPGEQFF
d_call: .
clone_size: .
v_call: TRBV5-1
j_call: TRBJ2-1

cdr3_nt: TGTGCCAGCAGCACTTCTAGCGGGAGTACCTACGAGCAGTACTTC
cdr3_aa: CASSTSSGSTYEQYF
d_call: TRBD2
clone_size: .
v_call: TRBV9
j_call: TRBJ2-7

cdr3_nt: TGTGCTAGTGGGGCGCCTGGGACAGGGGTTTCACCCCTCCACTTT
cdr3_aa: CASGAPGTGVSPLHF
d_call: TRBD1
clone_size: .
v_call: TRBV12-5
j_call: TRBJ1-6

cdr3_nt: TGTGCCAGCAGCTTGCCCTCAGGCCGGTTTGGCTACACCTTC
cdr3_aa: CASSLPSGRFGYTF
d_call: .
clone_size: .
v_call: TRBV5-4
j_call: TRBJ1-2

cdr3_nt: TGTGCCACCAGCAGGGCACTAGCGGAAAACTACGAGCAGTACTTC
cdr3_aa: CATSRALAENYEQYF
d_call: TRBD2
clone_size: few
v_call: TRBV15
j_call: TRBJ2-7

cdr3_nt: TGTGCCAGCAGCCTCTCGGGAGGGATCGCGGAGACCCAGTACTTC
cdr3_aa: CASSLSGGIAETQYF
d_call: TRBD2
clone_size: .
v_call: TRBV11-3
j_call: TRBJ2-5